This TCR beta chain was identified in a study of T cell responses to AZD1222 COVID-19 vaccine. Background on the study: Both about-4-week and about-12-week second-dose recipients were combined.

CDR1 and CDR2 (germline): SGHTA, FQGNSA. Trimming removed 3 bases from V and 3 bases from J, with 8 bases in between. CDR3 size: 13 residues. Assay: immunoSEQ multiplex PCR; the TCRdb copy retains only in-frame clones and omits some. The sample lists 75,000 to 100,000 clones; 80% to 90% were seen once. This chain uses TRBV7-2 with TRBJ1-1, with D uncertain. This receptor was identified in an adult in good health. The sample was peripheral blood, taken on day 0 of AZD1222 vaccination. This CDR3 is CASSLEKYTEAFF. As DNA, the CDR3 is TGTGCCAGCAGCTTGGAGAAATACACTGAAGCTTTCTTT.